The 32 T cell receptor beta chains listed next were all sequenced from one sample in a study of T cell repertoires in cytomegalovirus infection. TCRdb ran MiXCR on the reads and lists one entry per CDR3 protein. The sample lists tens of thousands of distinct CDR3 sequences, under 5% seen once, with around 22% in the top ten. The sample taken for sequencing was PBMCs. The receptors were sampled from a human donor in good health (CMV status not recorded). Some clones in this sample may be carry-over from other donors' samples.

This clonotype came up many times. V usage is TRBV7-2 and J usage is TRBJ1-3, with 7 nucleotides matching TRBD1. With 6 bases clipped from V and 6 bases from J, the junction kept 2 bases outside the gene matches. The CDR3 totals 12 residues. Germline lookup yields CDR1 SGHTA and CDR2 FQGNSA. The CDR3 reads CASRQGKNTIYF. CDR3 sequence (DNA): TGTGCCAGCAGACAGGGGAAAAACACCATATATTTT.

This clonotype was seen ten or more times. The rearrangement links TRBV7-9 to TRBJ1-1, with a weak D call TRBD1 (5 bases). In germline, CDR1 is SEHNR, CDR2 FQNEAQ (reference sequence). The CDR3 runs to 15 residues. Deletions cut 7 bases from V and 1 base from J, with 16 bases between. The DNA of the CDR3 is TGTGCCAGCACAATGAGGAGGGGCCCGAACACTGAAGCTTTCTTT. Translating gives CASTMRRGPNTEAFF.

This clonotype was picked up many times. The chain employs TRBV5-1 and TRBJ2-1; D is perhaps TRBD1 (6 bases). The CDR3 covers 14 residues. Germline assignment: CDR1 SGHRS and CDR2 YFSETQ. Trimming cost V 5 bases and J 2 bases, with 11 bases left between them. CDR3 loop: CASREGQTYNEQFF. Written as DNA, the CDR3 is TGCGCCAGCAGGGAAGGACAGACCTACAATGAGCAGTTCTTC.

This clonotype was seen many times. The chain is built from TRBV6-2 or TRBV6-3 and TRBJ2-1; D remains ambiguous. V was shortened by 7 bases and J by 14 bases, with 12 bases between the two germline ends. Germline CDR1 reads MNHEY; CDR2 reads SVGEGT. This CDR3 is 10 amino acids long. CDR3 sequence: CASTLNLEFF. The CDR3 region has the DNA TGTGCCAGCACCCTCAACCTCGAGTTCTTC.

At least ten counts were recorded for this clonotype. The V call is TRBV5-6, the J call TRBJ2-6, with TRBD1 matching over 11 bases. Per germline, CDR1 SGHDT and CDR2 YYEEEE. The CDR3 is made up of 17 amino acids. V was pared by 4 bases and J by 1 base, with 4 bases of the junction left unmatched. The CDR3 DNA reads as TGTGCCAGCAGCCGCCGGGACAGGGGGTCTGGGGCCAACGTCCTGACTTTC. Protein product: CASSRRDRGSGANVLTF.

At least ten counts were recorded for this clonotype. This chain links TRBV7-3 with TRBJ2-1, with 16 bases matching TRBD2. Germline V gene data show CDR1 as SGHTA and CDR2 as FQGTGA. V shed 5 bases and J 4 bases; nucleotides not matched to a gene: 8. The CDR3 has 18 residues. The CDR3 spells CASSPQGTSGRGYNEQFF. The CDR3 DNA reads TGTGCCAGCAGCCCCCAGGGGACTAGCGGGAGGGGGTACAATGAGCAGTTCTTC.

The table lists this clonotype with many counts. This chain joins TRBV12-5 and TRBJ2-1; 10 nucleotides align to TRBD2. The V gene's germline CDR1 is LGHNT and CDR2 FRNRAP. V was pared by 7 bases and J by 4 bases, with 7 bases of the junction left unmatched. This CDR3 has 15 residues. CDR3 nucleotides: TGTGCTAGTGCCAATAGCGGGAGGATTTACAATGAGCAGTTCTTC. This encodes CASANSGRIYNEQFF.

The table lists this clonotype with many counts. V gene TRBV7-2 combines with J gene TRBJ2-4; D uncertain. CDR1 and CDR2 from the germline V gene are SGHTA and FQGNSA. The CDR3 runs 13 residues. V lost 1 base and J lost 6, with 7 bases in between. The CDR3 protein is CASSLGGRNIQYF. Written as DNA, the CDR3 is TGTGCCAGCAGCTTAGGGGGTCGAAACATTCAGTACTTC.

This clonotype showed up many times. This chain links TRBV7-2 with TRBJ2-5; D not certain. Looked up from germline, CDR1 is SGHTA and CDR2 is FQGNSA. The CDR3 is 14 residues long. Trimming stripped 1 base from V and 5 bases from J, with 11 bases between. CDR3 sequence reads: CASSLDPMRETQYF. CDR3 nucleotides: TGTGCCAGCAGCTTAGACCCGATGCGGGAGACCCAGTACTTC. Supplemented by reference TRBV7-2 and TRBJ2-5, the full variable domain reads GAGVSQSPSNKVTEKGKDVELRCDPISGHTALYWYRQSLGQGLEFLIYFQGNSAPDKSGLPSDRFSAERTGGSVSTLTIQRTQQEDSAVYLCASSLDPMRETQYFGPGTRLLVL.

There are many counts of this clonotype. V is TRBV7-2 and J is TRBJ1-4; no reliable D call. The CDR3 runs 15 residues. V lost 0 bases to trimming and J lost 3 bases, with 8 bases between them. Germline CDR1 and CDR2: SGHTA and FQGNSA. CDR3 loop: CASSLATRANEKLFF. The CDR3 nucleotides are TGTGCCAGCAGCTTAGCAACACGGGCTAATGAAAAACTGTTTTTT.

This clonotype was counted only a few times. The genes are TRBV6-6 and TRBJ2-6; no clear D. The V gene's germline CDR1 is MNHNY and CDR2 SVGAGI (reference sequence). The CDR3 runs 13 residues. Deletions cut 7 bases from V and 4 bases from J, with 8 bases between. The CDR3 is CASTTGGANVLTF. CDR3 in DNA: TGTGCCAGCACGACCGGGGGGGCCAACGTCCTGACTTTC.

This clonotype was observed a few times. The chain links TRBV20-1 to TRBJ2-1; 10 positions match TRBD2. From germline, CDR1 is DFQATT and CDR2 SNEGSKA (reference sequence). V dropped 5 bases and J dropped 0; count of bases not matched to a gene: 19. This CDR3 region has 20 residues. CDR3 coding DNA: TGCAGTGCTTATATGAGCGGGAGGGCCACGCCGCAGAGCTCCTACAATGAGCAGTTCTTC. It translates to CSAYMSGRATPQSSYNEQFF.

At least ten counts were recorded for this clonotype. This chain joins TRBV7-6 and TRBJ1-3; D uncertain. The CDR3 extends over 16 amino acids. Germline V CDR1 and CDR2: SGHVS, FNYEAQ. The V and J ends lost 5 bases and 8 bases respectively, with 22 bases between them. CDR3 in amino acids: CASSREFSAPLDTIYF. CDR3 sequence (DNA): TGTGCCAGCAGCCGCGAATTTTCGGCCCCCTTGGACACCATATATTTT.

This clonotype showed up many times. This chain connects TRBV7-6 to TRBJ1-6, with D tentatively TRBD1 (5 bases). With 4 bases removed from V and 7 bases from J, the gap between germline ends came to 11 bases. Per germline, CDR1 SGHVS and CDR2 FNYEAQ. CDR3 length: 14 residues. The CDR3 DNA follows: TGTGCCAGCAGCTCCCGGGACGGAAATTCACCCCTCCACTTT. Amino acid sequence: CASSSRDGNSPLHF.

This clonotype was picked up many times. This chain joins TRBV11-2 and TRBJ2-3, with D perhaps TRBD1 or TRBD2 (5 bases each). The CDR3 totals 15 residues. V shed 3 bases and J shed 5 bases, with 15 bases lying between them. Germline V gene sequence: CDR1 SGHAT, CDR2 FQNNGV. CDR3 in DNA: TGTGCCAGCAGCTTTTGGGGGTCCCCTAAAGATACGCAGTATTTT. Protein sequence: CASSFWGSPKDTQYF. Using reference TRBV11-2 and TRBJ2-3 for the parts outside the CDR3, the full variable domain is EAGVAQSPRYKIIEKRQSVAFWCNPISGHATLYWYQQILGQGPKLLIQFQNNGVVDDSQLPKDRFSAERLKGVDSTLKIQPAKLEDSAVYLCASSFWGSPKDTQYFGPGTRLTVL.

Details on this clonotype: A single base separates this from a much larger clone, so it may be a read error. The V and J genes are TRBV7-8 and TRBJ2-7, with 7 bases identical to TRBD2. Germline assignment: CDR1 SGHVS and CDR2 FQNEAQ. The CDR3 contains 15 residues. The CDR3 DNA follows: TGTTCCAGCAGCTTACTCGGGACTAAGGTGGGCGAGCAGTACTTC. Its protein product is CSSSLLGTKVGEQYF.

In this sample, this clonotype turned up many times. The rearrangement uses TRBV7-8 and TRBJ2-5, with D perhaps TRBD2 (6 bases). CDR3 size: 16 residues. Germline values: CDR1 SGHVS, CDR2 FQNEAQ. The V gene lost 6 bases and the J gene lost 2 bases, with 19 bases spanning the gap. CDR3 DNA sequence: TGTGCCAGCAGGGGCGGAGGGGCCCGTGGACAAGAGACCCAGTACTTC. It codes for CASRGGGARGQETQYF.

This clonotype was counted ten times or more. The chain recombines TRBV28 with TRBJ2-3; 7 bases line up with TRBD1. Trimming cost V 6 bases and J 4 bases; bases outside gene matches: 10. The CDR3 totals 15 residues. The germline CDR1 and CDR2 sequences are MDHEN and SYDVKM. The CDR3: CASSQGQVSPDTQYF. DNA of the CDR3: TGTGCCAGCAGCCAAGGACAGGTCAGTCCAGATACGCAGTATTTT. The full variable domain, its missing parts supplied by reference TRBV28 and TRBJ2-3, is DVKVTQSSRYLVKRTGEKVFLECVQDMDHENMFWYRQDPGLGLRLIYFSYDVKMKEKGDIPEGYSVSREKKERFSLILESASTNQTSMYLCASSQGQVSPDTQYFGPGTRLTVL.

This clonotype was seen repeatedly, ten times or more. The rearrangement joins TRBV7-2 to TRBJ2-3; TRBD2 agrees at 10 bases. V shed 7 bases, J shed 0 bases, and the junction held 7 bases outside the gene matches. Germline loops: CDR1 SGHTA, CDR2 FQGNSA. This CDR3 has 16 residues. This chain's CDR3 is CASNQLAGSSTDTQYF. Written as DNA, the CDR3 is TGTGCCAGCAACCAACTAGCGGGATCTAGCACAGATACGCAGTATTTT.

The table lists this clonotype with many counts. V usage is TRBV25-1 and J usage is TRBJ2-5; 9 positions match TRBD2. The trim removed 6 bases at V and 0 bases at J, leaving 5 bases unmatched. This CDR3 comprises 15 residues. The germline CDR1 and CDR2 sequences are MGHDK and SYGVNS. CDR3 sequence reads: CASSDSGGNQETQYF. The DNA for the CDR3 is TGTGCCAGCAGCGATAGCGGGGGCAACCAAGAGACCCAGTACTTC.

Worth noting for this clonotype: This may be a read error, as it is one base from a much larger clone. The gene calls are TRBV7-2 and TRBJ2-7, with TRBD2 matching over 7 bases. Per germline, CDR1 SGHTA and CDR2 FQGNSA. The CDR3 extends over 14 amino acids. This chain's CDR3 is CASSPPTAGYDQYF. The CDR3 bases are TGTGCCAGCAGCCCCCCCACAGCGGGATACGATCAGTACTTC.

In this sample, this clonotype turned up many times. J is TRBJ2-3 and V is TRBV7-3, with 8 positions matching TRBD2. This CDR3 has 17 residues. V shed 11 bases and J 2 bases; nucleotides not matched to a gene: 18. CDR1 and CDR2 (germline): SGHTA, FQGTGA. Here the CDR3 DNA reads TGTGCCGGAGGGGGTAGCGGGGACCTCCCCCCCACAGATACGCAGTATTTT. Amino acids: CAGGGSGDLPPTDTQYF.

This clonotype was picked up many times. The V call is TRBV6-2 or TRBV6-3, the J call TRBJ1-5, with D maybe TRBD1 (6 bases). Trimming left V 9 bases short and J 7 bases short, with 19 bases between. The CDR3 contains 14 residues. Germline V gene lookup returns CDR1 MNHEY and CDR2 SVGEGT. The CDR3 sequence: CASGQSKTAQPQHF. CDR3 DNA: TGTGCCAGTGGACAGTCAAAAACCGCCCAGCCCCAGCATTTT.

This clonotype showed up many times. The V call is TRBV7-2, the J call TRBJ2-7; 8 nucleotides match TRBD2. The CDR3 loop spans 15 amino acids. Per germline, CDR1 SGHTA and CDR2 FQGNSA. V gave up 1 base and J gave up 2 bases; unmatched junction bases: 4. The CDR3 bases are TGTGCCAGCAGCTTAGACGGGACTAGGACCTACGAGCAGTACTTC. Protein product: CASSLDGTRTYEQYF.

This clonotype was picked up many times. The chain employs TRBV6-5 and TRBJ2-3; D might be TRBD2 (6 bases). Germline V gene sequence: CDR1 MNHEY, CDR2 SVGAGI. Trimming took 2 bases from V and 0 from J, leaving 9 bases between them. The CDR3 length is 15 residues. CDR3 nucleotide sequence: TGTGCCAGCAGTTACGGCGGGGACAGCACAGATACGCAGTATTTT. Encoded protein: CASSYGGDSTDTQYF.

This clonotype was counted many times. The chain links TRBV11-2 to TRBJ1-2, with D perhaps matching TRBD1 (5 bases). The CDR3 sequence is 15 residues long. CDR1 and CDR2 (germline): SGHAT, FQNNGV. V lost 5 bases to trimming and J lost 6 bases, with 19 bases between them. The CDR3 nucleotides are TGTGCCAGCAGCCCCTCGGGGCAGGGTCTAGATGGCTACACCTTC. Translating it yields CASSPSGQGLDGYTF.

This clonotype showed up many times. The rearrangement links TRBV6-8 to TRBJ2-7, with TRBD2 identical over 8 bases. The length of the CDR3 is 15 residues. Trimming at V came to 6 bases and at J to 4 bases, leaving 11 bases not matched to a gene. Per the germline V gene, CDR1 is MNHGY and CDR2 is SAAAGT. The CDR3 sequence: CASSPGGEKTYEQYF. CDR3 DNA: TGTGCCAGCAGCCCGGGAGGGGAAAAGACTTACGAGCAGTACTTC.

This clonotype was seen many times. The chain links TRBV4-2 to TRBJ2-7; 7 bases align to TRBD2. This CDR3 is built from 16 residues. The ends lost 4 bases at V and 0 bases at J; junction bases unmatched: 9. CDR1 and CDR2 from the germline V gene are LGHNA and YNFKEQ. The DNA of the CDR3 is TGTGCCAGCAGCCCAATGACTAGCCAGAGCTCCTACGAGCAGTACTTC. Protein product: CASSPMTSQSSYEQYF.

This clonotype has a count of ten or more. The chain is built from TRBV7-2 and TRBJ2-3, with 7 nucleotides matching TRBD2. J lost 3 bases, V lost 6 bases, and 12 bases had no gene match. The CDR3 is made up of 16 amino acids. CDR1 SGHTA and CDR2 FQGNSA come from the germline V gene. The DNA of the CDR3 is TGTGCCAGCAGTTTGCCTCGCGGGAGTGTAACAGATACGCAGTATTTT. This sequence encodes CASSLPRGSVTDTQYF.

Many counts were recorded for this clonotype. The V call is TRBV28, the J call TRBJ2-2; maybe TRBD1 (5 bases). Germline loops: CDR1 MDHEN, CDR2 SYDVKM. This CDR3 has 14 residues. V lost 8 bases and J lost 2, with 12 bases in between. The CDR3 spells CASWGNSNTGELFF. The CDR3 nucleotides read TGTGCCAGCTGGGGCAACAGCAACACCGGGGAGCTGTTTTTT.

This clonotype was counted only a few times. This chain uses TRBV28 with TRBJ2-3; D is unresolved. V lost 5 bases and J lost 6, with 9 bases in between. This CDR3 has 12 residues. Per the germline V gene, CDR1 is MDHEN and CDR2 is SYDVKM. The CDR3 protein is CASSLLRDTQYF. Here the CDR3 DNA reads TGTGCCAGCAGTCTTCTACGCGATACGCAGTATTTT. Full variable domain (missing parts from reference TRBV28 and TRBJ2-3): DVKVTQSSRYLVKRTGEKVFLECVQDMDHENMFWYRQDPGLGLRLIYFSYDVKMKEKGDIPEGYSVSREKKERFSLILESASTNQTSMYLCASSLLRDTQYFGPGTRLTVL.

This clonotype was observed many times. The chain combines TRBV7-8 with TRBJ2-1; 8 bases match TRBD1. Germline lookup yields CDR1 SGHVS and CDR2 FQNEAQ. This CDR3 is built from 15 residues. The V and J ends lost 2 bases and 9 bases, in that order; junction bases with no gene match: 9. The CDR3 spells CASSLSQGARGEQFF. The CDR3 DNA reads TGTGCCAGCAGCTTATCCCAGGGGGCGCGAGGTGAGCAGTTCTTC.